This TCR beta chain stems from a study of beta chain features in type 1 diabetes. On the study more broadly: Patients did not differ from healthy donors in age, gender or cell yield. Study results and caveats: A moderate, significant TCRB CDR3 shortening appeared in type 1 diabetes across four CD4+ subsets.

The entirety of the isolated RNA underwent reverse transcription, so expressed TCRB transcripts were sequenced. Measured with immunoSEQ multiplex PCR; TCRdb has only the in-frame clones, and not every one. The sample records hundreds of thousands of clones, 15% to 19% being singletons. Via the markers CD45RO/CCR7/CD25/CD127/CD95/CD27, stem cell-like memory, regulatory, central memory and naive CD4+ cells were sorted. The V gene lost 5 bases and the J gene lost 6 bases, with 11 bases spanning the gap. Germline-derived CDR1 and CDR2 are KGHSH and LQKENI. This CDR3 contains 12 residues. For this clone: Its antigen is undetermined.

The clonotype was recovered from a man between 18 and 29 years old in good health. Sequencing was done on a sample of naive CD4+ T cells from blood. The rearrangement joins TRBV18 to TRBJ2-7; D remains unclear. CDR3 in amino acids: CASSEAWGEQYF. CDR3 DNA sequence: TGTGCCAGCTCAGAGGCCTGGGGCGAGCAGTACTTC.